Each of the 3 T cell receptor beta chains below was sequenced from the same sample in a study of regulatory T cells in long-lasting Graves disease. Time point given: persistent/refractory GD, antithyroid drugs over 5 years with positive TRAb. Extracted RNA from PBMCs served as the source of the TCR library. Researchers made TCR beta libraries by using iRepertoire HTBI primers and running Arm-PCR on CDR3 regions. Via MiXCR, TCRdb re-called the multiplex PCR reads, giving one row per CDR3 protein. The sample shows around 500,000 distinct CDR3 sequences, around 21% of them seen only once. The material sequenced was peripheral blood mononuclear cells (PBMCs), taken when the disease was refractory, from a patient treated with antithyroid drugs. The receptors stem from a female donor with Graves disease.

The chain couples TRBV29-1 to TRBJ2-7, with 7 bases that match TRBD2. The CDR3 is 13 amino acids. Germline V gene data show CDR1 as SQVTM and CDR2 as ANQGSEA. Unmatched junction bases numbered 4, after V lost 4 bases and J lost 1 base. The CDR3 region has the DNA TGCAGCGTTGTGCAGGGAGGGTCCTACGAGCAGTACTTC. It specifies CSVVQGGSYEQYF.

J is TRBJ1-1 and V is TRBV7-2; D is undetermined. Germline V CDR1 and CDR2: SGHTA, FQGNSA. CDR3 size: 13 residues. V lost 1 base, J lost 3 bases, and 6 bases lay in between. CDR3 DNA sequence: TGTGCCAGCAGCTTAGGCCCGTACACTGAAGCTTTCTTT. It specifies CASSLGPYTEAFF.

The chain joins TRBV29-1 to TRBJ2-1, with D perhaps TRBD1 (6 bases). This CDR3 spans 13 amino acids. V was pared by 4 bases and J by 5 bases, with 12 bases between. CDR1 and CDR2 (germline): SQVTM, ANQGSEA. This CDR3 is CSVAGTPNNEQFF. CDR3 nucleotide sequence: TGCAGCGTTGCCGGGACACCTAACAATGAGCAGTTCTTC.